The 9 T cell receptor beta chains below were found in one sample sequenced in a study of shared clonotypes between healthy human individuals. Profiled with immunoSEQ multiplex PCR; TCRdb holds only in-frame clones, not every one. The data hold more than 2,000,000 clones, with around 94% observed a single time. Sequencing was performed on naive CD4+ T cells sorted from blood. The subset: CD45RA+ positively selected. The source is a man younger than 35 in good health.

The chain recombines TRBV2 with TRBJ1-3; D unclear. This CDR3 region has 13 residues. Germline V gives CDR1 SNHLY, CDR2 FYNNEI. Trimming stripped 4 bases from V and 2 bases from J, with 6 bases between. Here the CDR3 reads CASSGAAGNTIYF. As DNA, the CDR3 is TGTGCCAGCAGTGGGGCAGCTGGAAACACCATATATTTT.

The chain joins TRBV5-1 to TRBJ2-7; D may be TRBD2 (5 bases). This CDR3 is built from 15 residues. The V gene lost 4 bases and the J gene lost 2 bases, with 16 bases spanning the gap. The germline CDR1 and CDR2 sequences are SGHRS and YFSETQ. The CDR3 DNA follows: TGCGCCAGCAGCCCCGGTCCTAGCAGCACCTACGAGCAGTACTTC. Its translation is CASSPGPSSTYEQYF. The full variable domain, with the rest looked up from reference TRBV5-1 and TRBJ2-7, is KAGVTQTPRYLIKTRGQQVTLSCSPISGHRSVSWYQQTPGQGLQFLFEYFSETQRNKGNFPGRFSGRQFSNSRSEMNVSTLELGDSALYLCASSPGPSSTYEQYFGPGTRLTVT.

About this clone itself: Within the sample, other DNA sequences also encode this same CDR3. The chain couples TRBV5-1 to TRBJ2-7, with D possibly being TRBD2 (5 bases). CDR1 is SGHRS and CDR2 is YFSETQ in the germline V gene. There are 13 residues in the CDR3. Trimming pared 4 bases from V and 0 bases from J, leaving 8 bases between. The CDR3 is CASSRGLSYEQYF. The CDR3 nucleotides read TGCGCCAGCAGCCGGGGTCTCTCCTACGAGCAGTACTTC.

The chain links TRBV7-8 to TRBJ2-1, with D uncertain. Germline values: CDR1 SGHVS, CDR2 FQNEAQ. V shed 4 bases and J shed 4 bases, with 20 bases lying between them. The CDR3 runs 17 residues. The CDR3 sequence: CASSSSPPSIVYNEQFF. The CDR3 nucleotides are TGTGCCAGCAGCTCATCGCCCCCTTCGATCGTGTACAATGAGCAGTTCTTC.

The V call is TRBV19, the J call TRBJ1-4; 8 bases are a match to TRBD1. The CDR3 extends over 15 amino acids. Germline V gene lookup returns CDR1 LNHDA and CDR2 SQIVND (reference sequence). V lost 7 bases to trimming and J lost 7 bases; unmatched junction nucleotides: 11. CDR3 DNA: TGTGCCAGTAAAACCCCGACAGGGGATAGTGAAAAACTGTTTTTT. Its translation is CASKTPTGDSEKLFF.

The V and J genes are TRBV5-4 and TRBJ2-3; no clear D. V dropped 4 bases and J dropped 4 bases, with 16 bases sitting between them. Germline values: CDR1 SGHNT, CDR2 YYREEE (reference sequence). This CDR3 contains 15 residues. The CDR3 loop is CASSLTTSQPDTQYF. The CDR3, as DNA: TGTGCCAGCAGCCTGACGACTTCACAGCCAGATACGCAGTATTTT. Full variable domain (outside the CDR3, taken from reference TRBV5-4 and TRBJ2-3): ETGVTQSPTHLIKTRGQQVTLRCSSQSGHNTVSWYQQALGQGPQFIFQYYREEENGRGNFPPRFSGLQFPNYSSELNVNALELDDSALYLCASSLTTSQPDTQYFGPGTRLTVL.

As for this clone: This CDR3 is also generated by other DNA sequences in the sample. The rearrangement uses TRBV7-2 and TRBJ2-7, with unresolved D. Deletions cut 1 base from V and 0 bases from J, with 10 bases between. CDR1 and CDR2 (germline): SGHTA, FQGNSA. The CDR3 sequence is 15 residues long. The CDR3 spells CASSLVGGGSYEQYF. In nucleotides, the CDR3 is TGTGCCAGCAGCTTAGTCGGCGGCGGCTCCTACGAGCAGTACTTC.

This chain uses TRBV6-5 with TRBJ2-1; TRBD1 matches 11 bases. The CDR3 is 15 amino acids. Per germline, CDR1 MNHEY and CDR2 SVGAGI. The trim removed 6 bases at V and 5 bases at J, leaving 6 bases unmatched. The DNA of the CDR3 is TGTGCCAGCAGACCCCGGGACAGGGGGAACAATGAGCAGTTCTTC. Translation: CASRPRDRGNNEQFF.

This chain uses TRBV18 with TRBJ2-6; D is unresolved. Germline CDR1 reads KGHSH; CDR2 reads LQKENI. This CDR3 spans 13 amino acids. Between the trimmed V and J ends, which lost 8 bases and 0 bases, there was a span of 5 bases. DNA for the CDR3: TGTGCCAGCCGCGACTCTGGGGCCAACGTCCTGACTTTC. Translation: CASRDSGANVLTF. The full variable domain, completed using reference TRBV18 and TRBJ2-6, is NAGVMQNPRHLVRRRGQEARLRCSPMKGHSHVYWYRQLPEEGLKFMVYLQKENIIDESGMPKERFSAEFPKEGPSILRIQQVVRGDSAAYFCASRDSGANVLTFGAGSRLTVL.